This T cell receptor beta chain was found in a study of T cells in Graves' hyperthyroidism and ophthalmopathy (dated by TCRdb to the late 2010s). Regarding the study in general: Peripheral blood samples were taken at the time of initial diagnosis, prior to any treatment. An independent validation cohort of around 19 hyperthyroidism patients and over 15 patients who later progressed to ophthalmopathy tested prospective prediction of ophthalmopathy. The paper describes TCR Vbeta CDR3 sequencing of 140 or so peripheral blood samples, made up of 43 ophthalmopathy patients, over 70 hyperthyroidism patients and roughly 17 progressor patients. The approximately 100 discovery patients were divided at random into training and test sets in a 7:3 ratio. TCR V-J signatures able to tell the groups apart were searched for in a discovery cohort of 100 patients, of whom around 43 had Graves' ophthalmopathy and 57 had stable Graves' hyperthyroidism. Once sampling was done, hyperthyroidism patients were given methimazole at a starting dose of 30 mg daily, whereas ophthalmopathy patients were given high-dose intravenous methylprednisolone. In about 6 Graves' hyperthyroidism patients, the study also compared T-cell repertoires from thyroid tissue with T-cell repertoires from blood.

The TCR beta CDR3 regions were amplified from RNA transcripts. A first-round RT-PCR of the TCR CDR3 used the HTBI primer set with the Qiagen OneStep RT-PCR kit. A second multiplex PCR round built the libraries, followed by size selection and purification. Sequencing of the libraries was done on an Illumina HiSeq2000 using paired-end 100 bp reads. The study's processing was this. SOAPnuke was used to process the raw data, removing reads that contained adapters or uncalled bases, had a mean Phred below 15, or lacked an exact match to the constant primer or identifier. COPE v1.2.5 was used to merge the high-quality paired reads, and each unique nucleotide sequence was defined as a clonotype. MiTCR v1.1 was used to align clonotypes to the IMGT TRBV, TRBD and TRBJ reference segments. Only V-J combinations with frequency above 0.0001, covering about 99% of repertoires, were analysed. The TCS score was defined as F50 (clonal expansion) divided by E x V (chaos), with BLOSUM62-based TCRdist calculated between CDR3 peptides within each V-J. Welch's t-statistics and random forest reduced roughly 540 V-J features to 10 to 15, which were used in a naive Bayes classifier (R e1071). Using fastp at Q25 and MiXCR, TCRdb reprocessed the public reads and kept productive beta chains. CDR3 protein duplicates are merged, each entry listing the most common genes and DNA. The authors' filters were not applied to this entry. In all, the sample holds 300,000 to 400,000 distinct CDR3 sequences, and about 15% of those were seen once. The ten largest clones add up to about 20% of the sample.

The CDR3, from cysteine to phenylalanine, totals 13 residues. Only CDR3 DNA remains: 39 bases, in frame from the first base. V gives up 5 bases and J gives up 7 bases, and the segment between their germline ends measures 14 bases. The CDR1 and CDR2 encoded by the germline V gene are SGHTA and FQGNSA. The study at large found these results: Sample size was not statistically predetermined, and blinding of investigators to group allocation was not performed. During validation, the model predicted progression to ophthalmopathy a median of about 5.9 months ahead of onset, with almost 71% sensitivity and 72.22% specificity. A model built on a 13 V-J signature distinguished ophthalmopathy from stable hyperthyroidism, reaching approximately 89% sensitivity and about 81% specificity in cross-validation and 80%/75% in testing. Most expanded thyroid clonotypes (frequency above 0.001) were also detected in blood, a finding suggesting that blood repertoires may reflect thyroid immune responses.

Ophthalmopathy patients had moderately to severely active disease, with a Clinical Activity Score of 3 or more, a NOSPECS grade of 4 or more, and a disease duration of less than 3 months. Exclusion was applied to patients with uncontrolled infections, other autoimmune diseases, pregnancy or lactation. Diagnoses were based on clinical symptoms, serum thyroxine and TRAb, thyroid ultrasound and orbital computed tomography. PBMCs were isolated from 10 ml of fresh peripheral blood by Ficoll-Paque density gradient centrifugation. Total RNA was extracted with Trizol reagent, and quality was checked on an Agilent 2100 Bioanalyzer. As to this clonotype: Its antigen remains unidentified. The input lacks base qualities; no much larger clone sits a single base away.

The receptor was isolated from a woman aged 25 to 39 with Graves' ophthalmopathy. The chain is made from TRBV7-2 and TRBJ2-5, and possibly TRBD2, on 5 matching bases. The sample consisted of blood. The CDR3 in this case is CASSLSAGGTQYF. Read as DNA, the sequence is TGTGCCAGCAGCCTCTCGGCGGGTGGGACCCAGTACTTC.